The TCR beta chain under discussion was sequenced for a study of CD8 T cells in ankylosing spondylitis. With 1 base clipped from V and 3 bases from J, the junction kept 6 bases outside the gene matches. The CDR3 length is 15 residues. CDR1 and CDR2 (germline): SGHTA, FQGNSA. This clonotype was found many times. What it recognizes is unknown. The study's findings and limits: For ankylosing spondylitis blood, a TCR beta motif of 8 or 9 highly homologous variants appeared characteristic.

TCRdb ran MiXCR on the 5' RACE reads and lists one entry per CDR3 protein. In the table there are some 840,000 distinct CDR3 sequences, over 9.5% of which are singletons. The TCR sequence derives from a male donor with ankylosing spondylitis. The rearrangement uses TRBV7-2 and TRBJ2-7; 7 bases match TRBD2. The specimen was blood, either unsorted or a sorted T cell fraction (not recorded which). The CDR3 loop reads CASSLGGRVIYEQYF. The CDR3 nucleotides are TGTGCCAGCAGCTTAGGGGGGAGGGTGATCTACGAGCAGTACTTC.